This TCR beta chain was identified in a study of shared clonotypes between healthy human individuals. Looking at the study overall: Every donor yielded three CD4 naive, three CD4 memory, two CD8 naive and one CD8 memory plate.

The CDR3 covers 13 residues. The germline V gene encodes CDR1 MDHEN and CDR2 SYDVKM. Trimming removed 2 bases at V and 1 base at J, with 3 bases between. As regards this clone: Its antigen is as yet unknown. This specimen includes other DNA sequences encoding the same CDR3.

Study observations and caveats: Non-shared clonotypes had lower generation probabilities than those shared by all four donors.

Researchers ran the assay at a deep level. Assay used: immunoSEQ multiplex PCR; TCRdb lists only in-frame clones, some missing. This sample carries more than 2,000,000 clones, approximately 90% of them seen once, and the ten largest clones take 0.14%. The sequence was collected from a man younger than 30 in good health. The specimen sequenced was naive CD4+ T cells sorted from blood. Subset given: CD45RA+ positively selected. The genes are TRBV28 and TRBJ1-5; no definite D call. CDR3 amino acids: CASSLNSNQPQHF. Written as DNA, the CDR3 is TGTGCCAGCAGTTTAAACAGCAATCAGCCCCAGCATTTT.